This entry features one T cell receptor (beta chain) sequence. What it binds is unknown. This likely comes from a read error, as the CDR3 has no conserved phenylalanine or tryptophan at its end. This entry belongs to a study of blood T cells in healthy people across ages. Study outcomes and limitations: Strongly correlated with naive T cell percentage was TCR beta diversity.

With 5 bases removed from V and 5 bases from J, the gap between germline ends came to 10 bases. Germline V gene lookup returns CDR1 MNHEY and CDR2 SMNVEV (reference sequence). The CDR3 loop spans 13 amino acids. Primers used in a second PCR of roughly 7 to 12 cycles were a sample-barcoded 5' primer and a J-beta primer mix. Every cDNA was tagged by a template-switch adaptor with 12 random nucleotides. MiXCR, applied by TCRdb to the 5' RACE reads, yields one record per CDR3 protein. The sample includes roughly 1,500,000 distinct CDR3 sequences, roughly 45% of them seen just once. The rearrangement links TRBV27 to TRBJ2-4; D unresolved. The specimen was blood. The clonotype was recovered from a woman between 18 and 29 years old in good health. The CDR3 loop reads CASSLGRQNIQYI. The CDR3 nucleotides read TGTGCCAGCAGTCTAGGCAGACAAAACATTCAGTACATC.